This T cell receptor beta chain was recovered during a study of blood T cell repertoires in COVID-19. Whole-study context: Sites in the United States, Italy and Spain provided acute and convalescent COVID-19 samples. T cells, B-cell-depleted T cells, or PBMCs provided the cDNA or gDNA that served as material.

Per the study methods: Estimation of nucleated cell counts relied on the amplification of reference gene primers. Sequenced by immunoSEQ multiplex PCR; TCRdb stores in-frame clones only, minus some. V, J and clone size are taken as reported in that table, and D and trimming were inferred from the DNA itself. The repertoire consists of fewer than 150,000 clones, with approximately 84% occurring once and the leading ten covering around 10%. V was cut by 2 bases and J by 2 bases, with 11 bases left in between. Germline V gene data show CDR1 as PRHDT and CDR2 as FYEKMQ (reference sequence). This CDR3 is built from 15 residues.

This chain uses TRBV13 with TRBJ2-3; D is perhaps TRBD1 (5 bases). This sequence originates from a woman aged 80 or over in a cohort sampled during active or convalescent COVID-19. The material sequenced was peripheral blood. The CDR3 sequence is CASSLPGIHTDTQYF. The CDR3 DNA follows: TGTGCCAGCAGCTTACCAGGGATTCACACAGATACGCAGTATTTT.